The subject of this entry is one TCR beta chain. Its binding antigen is unknown. Base-call qualities are not available, and no considerably larger clone is one nucleotide away. The V end loses 7 bases and the J end loses 4 bases, and a stretch of 16 bases separates them. From cysteine to phenylalanine, the CDR3 is 14 amino acids long. Only the CDR3 DNA stays, 42 bases, in frame from base 1. According to the germline V gene, CDR1 reads MDHEN and CDR2 reads SYDVKM. This entry is derived from a study of Ad26.COV2.S vaccination and SARS-CoV-2 variants (dated by TCRdb to 2020 to 2022). With respect to the entire study: Vaccine-arm donors were drawn from COV1001, a multicentre, randomized, double-blind, placebo-controlled phase I-IIa trial of Ad26.COV2.S in healthy adults. The TCR-sequenced set comprised roughly 30 samples: around 20 Ad26.COV2.S vaccine recipients, 5 placebo recipients and 8 SARS-CoV-2 convalescent individuals. Participants in the trial were split at random into five groups of five each, receiving low-dose or high-dose Ad26.COV2.S once or twice, or else placebo on both occasions. The specificity and breadth of SARS-CoV-2-reactive T cell receptors after Ad26.COV2.S vaccination were assessed by TCRbeta repertoire sequencing. Ad26.COV2.S was given intramuscularly at 5x10^10 or 1x10^11 viral particles, as a single shot or as two shots 56 days apart. Throughout the experiments and outcome assessment, investigators stayed blinded to trial group allocation. The paper as a whole reports these results and caveats: Vaccine and placebo recipients had comparable non-spike TCR breadth, which fits with the vaccine containing only spike. The study was not powered to compare responses between vaccine doses or regimens. After vaccination, substantial breadth of spike-specific CD8+ and CD4+ T cell responses was reported. Compared with placebo recipients, Ad26.COV2.S recipients showed higher spike-specific TCR breadth (P = 0.0014). The authors noted that the TCR breadth and depth analyses may have underestimated total T cell responses.

The immunoSEQ Assay was used to sequence TCRbeta CDR3 regions. After extraction, genomic DNA underwent amplification by bias-controlled multiplex PCR, followed by high-throughput sequencing. The paper's processing steps were these. To quantify the absolute abundance of every unique TCRbeta CDR3 region, sequences were collapsed and filtered. T cell fraction was estimated by normalization of TCRbeta template counts to usable DNA, with usable DNA being measured through amplification of reference genes present in all nucleated cells. Repertoire TCRs were annotated as SARS-CoV-2-specific by exact matching of V gene, CDR3 amino acid sequence and J gene to a known reactive TCR set. The reference SARS-CoV-2 TCR set was derived from MIRA and filtered for enrichment in COVID-19-positive ImmuneCODE repertoires, a step that removed public or cross-reactive TCRs. Using the MIRA antigens, annotated TCRs were further analysed by specific ORF or by position within an ORF. Breadth was defined as the number of annotated unique rearrangements divided by the total number of unique productive rearrangements, and depth was defined as the summed frequency of the annotated unique rearrangements. Two-sided Wilcoxon rank-sum tests were applied when comparing TCR breadth between groups. This is the immuneACCESS table as TCRdb keeps it, with only in-frame sequences that have V and J called. A part of the clones is gone; compared with another copy, unresolved V genes explain less than half, and the rest is unexplained. That table furnishes V, J and clone size, whereas the DNA furnished D and trimming. The sample yields roughly 330,000 clones; under 90% were counted once. Jointly, the top ten make up about 5.4% of the sample.

Read against the paper, the sample's treatment or condition label means: about 20 received Ad26.COV2.S at low or high dose, single or two shots; about 5 received placebo; per-sample allocation not given. Repertoires of vaccine and placebo recipients were sequenced from samples collected on day 63 after the first injection. Cohort 1b enrolled 25 to 30 adults aged 18-55 years at a single site in Boston, USA, between 29 July and 7 August 2020. As a vaccine, Ad26.COV2.S was a replication-incompetent adenovirus type 26 vector that expressed a prefusion-stabilized SARS-CoV-2 spike protein derived from the original Wuhan strain.

The material was peripheral blood, obtained in a trial of Ad26.COV2.S vaccine versus placebo. The rearranged chain carries TRBV28 and TRBJ1-2; 6 matching bases give a weak D call of TRBD1. The TCR comes from a person between 18 and 60 years old who received the Ad26.COV2.S COVID-19 vaccine or a placebo. CDR3 protein: CASTPGTPLYGYTF. The sequence in DNA is TGTGCCAGCACACCCGGGACACCTCTCTATGGCTACACCTTC.